These 3 T cell receptor beta chains came from one sample sequenced in a study of blood T cell repertoires in COVID-19. Repertoires were generated with immunoSEQ multiplex PCR, while TCRdb's copy carries only in-frame clones and drops some. The data hold over 150,000 clones, with around 84% observed a single time. Sequenced input: PBMCs or T cells enriched from blood (not recorded which). The receptor set was obtained from a man aged 50 to 59 who had recovered from COVID-19.

The J gene is TRBJ1-1, the V gene TRBV30, with D uncertain. Germline V CDR1 and CDR2: GTSNPN, SVGIG (reference sequence). V was trimmed by 2 bases and J by 1 base, leaving 11 bases between them. The CDR3 totals 14 residues. The CDR3 loop is CAWSPLSPNTEAFF. Written as DNA, the CDR3 is TGTGCCTGGAGTCCTCTAAGCCCGAACACTGAAGCTTTCTTT.

The gene calls are TRBV19 and TRBJ2-7; TRBD1 aligns across 9 bases. The length of the CDR3 is 15 residues. Trimming took 3 bases from V and 2 from J; bases not matched to a gene: 5. Germline V CDR1 and CDR2: LNHDA, SQIVND (reference sequence). CDR3 in DNA: TGTGCCAGTAGTATCCCTGGGACAGGGCCCTACGAGCAGTACTTC. This codes for CASSIPGTGPYEQYF.

V is TRBV29-1 and J is TRBJ1-1; possibly TRBD1 for D (5 bases). Trimming took off 0 bases at V and 7 bases at J, with 12 bases between the two ends. From germline, CDR1 is SQVTM and CDR2 ANQGSEA. The CDR3 has 13 residues. The CDR3 reads CSVEDTTDFEAFF. CDR3 nucleotide sequence: TGCAGCGTTGAAGATACGACAGACTTTGAAGCTTTCTTT.